A selection of T cell receptor beta chains follows, all from one sample in a study of blood T cell repertoires in COVID-19. This table comes from immunoSEQ multiplex PCR, and its TCRdb copy is limited to in-frame clones, with some not included. The data hold approximately 200,000 clones, with around 85% observed a single time. The specimen sequenced was peripheral blood. Source of these receptors: a man in his sixties with acute or convalescent COVID-19. Both conserved end residues are part of each CDR3. D genes are given only for firm matches. Clone size appears in some rows only: once, few, many, or a class for an expanded clone.

clone_size	v_call	d_call	cdr3_aa
.	TRBV5-5	.	CASSLYNEQFF
.	TRBV19	.	CASTSGRSTNEKLFF
.	TRBV3-1/TRBV3-2	.	CASTRTGGGETQYF
.	TRBV5-1	TRBD2	CASSTGGLAAIDTQYF
.	TRBV7-8	TRBD1	CASSFPTGVNEQYF
.	TRBV28	.	CASTTLAAGEQYF
.	TRBV14	TRBD1	CASSQEAGGWENTEAFF
once	TRBV3-1/TRBV3-2	.	CASSQDPPGYSNQPQHF
.	TRBV9	.	CASSPLEGSATNEKLFF
.	TRBV18	TRBD2	CASSLGLAGTDTQYF